The table lists the clone carrying this T cell receptor (beta chain) with a few counts. Its antigen is still unknown. TCRdb reprocessed the RT-PCR reads with MiXCR, giving one entry per CDR3 protein. The sample has under 550,000 distinct CDR3 sequences, approximately 7.3% seen once; the top ten hold around 13%. The CDR3 runs 14 residues. Trimming removed 7 bases from V and 9 bases from J; junction bases left unmatched: 12. Germline lookup yields CDR1 SQVTM and CDR2 ANQGSEA. The data were obtained in a study of response to subunit inactivated influenza vaccine. Study-level results: Authors suggested each seasonal flu vaccination may recruit only limited numbers of new T cells.

This specimen consisted of PBMCs from blood, obtained around 2 years after vaccination. The chain recombines TRBV29-1 with TRBJ2-5; the match to TRBD2 covers 12 bases. The clonotype comes from a man aged 50 to 69 who received an inactivated influenza vaccine. CDR3 sequence (DNA): TGCAGCGCGAAAAGGGCTAGCGGGAGGGAGCCCCAGTACTTC. It specifies CSAKRASGREPQYF.